This TCR beta chain derives from a study of Ad26.COV2.S vaccination and SARS-CoV-2 variants. General study results and limits: Vaccinees showed greater spike-specific TCR breadth than placebo recipients.

Sequencing was performed with immunoSEQ multiplex PCR; in TCRdb, only in-frame clones are kept and a portion is missing. The sample has over 85,000 clones, around 80% seen once. Trimming cost V 0 bases and J 3 bases, with 11 bases left between them. In germline, CDR1 is SSHAT, CDR2 FNYEAQ (reference sequence). The CDR3 loop spans 15 amino acids. As regards this clone: What it recognizes is unknown.

The clonotype was recovered from a human donor who had recovered from COVID-19. The gene calls are TRBV7-7 and TRBJ2-5, with D maybe TRBD2 (7 bases). The specimen was peripheral blood, collected after recovery from COVID-19. CDR3 region: CASSLAQGGEETQYF. The CDR3, as DNA: TGTGCCAGCAGCTTAGCACAGGGAGGGGAAGAGACCCAGTACTTC.